This T cell receptor (beta chain) was sequenced during a study of the immune and genomic landscape of osteosarcoma. On the study more broadly: Localized disease at presentation in 70% to 85%; over 45% were male.

The assay was immunoSEQ multiplex PCR, and TCRdb's table has in-frame clones only and misses some. Of more than 350 clones listed, around 80% are singletons. Findings of the study overall: Roughly 5 cases had one hyperexpanded dominant clone and under 100 clonotypes.

Germline values: CDR1 WSHSY, CDR2 SAAADI. The CDR3 is made up of 14 amino acids. Trimming left V 2 bases short and J 2 bases short, with 7 bases between. As to this clone: Antigen: not known.

This TCR was recovered from a young man with osteosarcoma. The chain links TRBV10-2 to TRBJ1-5; D is perhaps TRBD1 (6 bases). The material sequenced was metastatic tumor tissue from the lung. The CDR3 DNA is TGCGCCAGCAGTGAGGGGGGCGGCAATCAGCCCCAGCATTTT. The encoded protein is CASSEGGGNQPQHF.